Below are 11 T cell receptor beta chains sequenced from a single sample in a study of Graves' ophthalmopathy and Graves' hyperthyroidism. RNA transcripts were the template, and TCR beta CDR3 regions were amplified from them. Amplification began with first-round RT-PCR using HTBI primers, then second-round multiplex PCR was performed. TCRdb re-derived calls from the multiplex PCR reads in MiXCR, one entry per CDR3 protein. Altogether about 370,000 distinct CDR3 sequences are present, approximately 16% being singletons, with the ten largest covering around 1.5%. Sequenced: peripheral blood. Receptor source: a woman younger than 30 with Graves' ophthalmopathy.

This sequence joins TRBV5-1 and TRBJ2-7, with TRBD2 identical over 9 bases. CDR3 length equals 17 residues. The V segment lost 0 bases and the J segment 0 bases; nucleotides outside the gene matches: 7. CDR1 SGHRS and CDR2 YFSETQ come from the germline V gene. CDR3 sequence reads: CASSLGGGSGSSYEQYF. The CDR3 coding sequence is TGCGCCAGCAGCTTGGGAGGAGGTAGCGGGAGCTCCTACGAGCAGTACTTC.

The chain uses TRBV20-1 and TRBJ2-7, with 9 bases aligning to TRBD2. The CDR3 contains 14 residues. CDR1 is DFQATT and CDR2 is SNEGSKA in the germline V gene (reference sequence). V lost 3 bases, J lost 5 bases, and 8 bases stayed unmatched. CDR3 nucleotide sequence: TGCAGTGCTAGGAGTAGCGGGAGAGGGGACGAGCAGTACTTC. Protein product: CSARSSGRGDEQYF.

The table lists this clonotype with many counts. The chain is built from TRBV20-1 and TRBJ2-7; 7 bases are shared with TRBD2. The CDR3 is 14 amino acids. Per germline, CDR1 DFQATT and CDR2 SNEGSKA (reference sequence). The junction had 5 bases not matched to a gene; V was cut back by 0 bases and J by 3 bases. The CDR3 region is CSARDRGVHYEQYF. The CDR3 DNA is TGCAGTGCTAGAGATCGGGGGGTTCACTACGAGCAGTACTTC.

Ten or more counts support this clonotype. The V gene is TRBV11-2, the J gene TRBJ2-7; no definite D call. V dropped 0 bases and J dropped 0 bases, with 15 bases sitting between them. This CDR3 has 17 amino acids. CDR1 is SGHAT, CDR2 FQNNGV, per germline. The CDR3 nucleotides are TGTGCCAGCAGCTTAGATTTTGGCGGTCTAAGCTCCTACGAGCAGTACTTC. This encodes CASSLDFGGLSSYEQYF.

This clonotype was seen repeatedly, ten times or more. This chain links TRBV20-1 with TRBJ1-5; no reliable D call. This CDR3 has 14 amino acids. Per germline, CDR1 DFQATT and CDR2 SNEGSKA (reference sequence). The ends were cut back, 1 base at V and 1 base at J, with 8 bases in the middle. Here the CDR3 reads CSARGKGSNQPQHF. For the CDR3, the DNA is TGCAGTGCTAGAGGGAAAGGGAGCAATCAGCCCCAGCATTTT.

This clonotype was seen repeatedly, ten times or more. V is TRBV15 and J is TRBJ2-2; no definite D call. The germline V gene encodes CDR1 LNHNV and CDR2 YYDKDF (reference sequence). The CDR3 sequence is 14 residues long. The V gene lost 3 bases and the J gene lost 5 bases, with 10 bases spanning the gap. CDR3 amino acids: CATSSLPETGELFF. In DNA, the CDR3 is TGTGCCACCAGCAGCCTTCCTGAGACCGGGGAGCTGTTTTTT. Combining the CDR3 with reference TRBV15 and TRBJ2-2 gives the whole variable domain DAMVIQNPRYQVTQFGKPVTLSCSQTLNHNVMYWYQQKSSQAPKLLFHYYDKDFNNEADTPDNFQSRRPNTSFCFLDIRSPGLGDTAMYLCATSSLPETGELFFGEGSRLTVL.

This clonotype was counted at least ten times. The chain couples TRBV11-2 to TRBJ1-3; the D is unclear. This CDR3 comprises 17 residues. Trimming removed 3 bases from V and 0 bases from J, with 15 bases in between. Germline V gene data show CDR1 as SGHAT and CDR2 as FQNNGV. The CDR3 DNA follows: TGTGCCAGCAGCTTTTCCGAGAGCGGCCCCTCTGGAAACACCATATATTTT. Translated: CASSFSESGPSGNTIYF.

This clonotype was observed many times. The J gene is TRBJ2-7, the V gene TRBV15; D not resolved. The length of the CDR3 is 13 residues. V was shortened by 6 bases and J by 0 bases, with 9 bases between the two germline ends. Per the germline V gene, CDR1 is LNHNV and CDR2 is YYDKDF (reference sequence). CDR3 sequence reads: CATRTGTSYEQYF. DNA of the CDR3: TGTGCCACCAGGACCGGAACCTCCTACGAGCAGTACTTC. The complete variable domain, with remaining parts taken from reference TRBV15 and TRBJ2-7, reads DAMVIQNPRYQVTQFGKPVTLSCSQTLNHNVMYWYQQKSSQAPKLLFHYYDKDFNNEADTPDNFQSRRPNTSFCFLDIRSPGLGDTAMYLCATRTGTSYEQYFGPGTRLTVT.

This chain connects TRBV5-1 to TRBJ2-7, with TRBD2 identical over 10 bases. In germline, CDR1 is SGHRS, CDR2 YFSETQ. The CDR3 length is 16 residues. The V and J ends lost 4 bases and 2 bases, in that order; junction bases with no gene match: 9. CDR3 nucleotides: TGCGCCAGCAGCCAATGGGATACTAGCGGGACCTACGAGCAGTACTTC. Its translation: CASSQWDTSGTYEQYF.

This clonotype has a count of ten or more. V is TRBV6-1 and J is TRBJ1-5; D is unresolved. Germline assignment: CDR1 MNHNS and CDR2 SASEGT. This CDR3 comprises 15 residues. Trimming stripped 3 bases from V and 0 bases from J, with 9 bases between. The chain's CDR3 is CASSDFVGSNQPQHF. CDR3 sequence (DNA): TGTGCCAGCAGTGATTTTGTCGGTAGCAATCAGCCCCAGCATTTT.

This clonotype appeared many times. The genes are TRBV7-9 and TRBJ2-2; 7 nucleotides match TRBD2. V was pared by 2 bases and J by 5 bases, with 2 bases of the junction left unmatched. This CDR3 has 14 residues. The germline CDR1 and CDR2 sequences are SEHNR and FQNEAQ (reference sequence). CDR3 nucleotide sequence: TGTGCCAGCAGCTTAAGCGGGAATACCGGGGAGCTGTTTTTT. Translated: CASSLSGNTGELFF.